This is a list of T cell receptor beta chains from one sample in a study of blood T cell repertoires in COVID-19. Sequencing was performed with immunoSEQ multiplex PCR; in TCRdb, only in-frame clones are kept and a portion is missing. The profile shows about 340,000 clones, 80% to 90% of them singletons. The sample comprised PBMCs or T cells enriched from blood (not recorded which). The receptors originated from a woman in her thirties or forties with acute COVID-19. Both conserved end residues are part of each CDR3. A D gene is named only where the DNA matches it firmly. For some rows the clone size is stated as once, few or many, or as a class when expanded; others skip it.

CDR3 DNA,CDR3 protein,V gene,J gene,D gene,clone size
TGTGCCAGCAAGGACTGGGACACCGGGGAGCTGTTTTTT,CASKDWDTGELFF,TRBV6-6,TRBJ2-2,.,.
TGTGCCAGCACCCGTGGGCGGCAGGGGGGAAACACCATATATTTT,CASTRGRQGGNTIYF,TRBV2,TRBJ1-3,.,.
TGTGCCAGCAGCTTACTGGGACAGGGGAAAGGGGGAGACTATGGCTACACCTTC,CASSLLGQGKGGDYGYTF,TRBV7-2,TRBJ1-2,TRBD1,.
TGTGCCATCAGTGATACTAGCGGGGGGGCCCTTCAAGAGACCCAGTACTTC,CAISDTSGGALQETQYF,TRBV10-3,TRBJ2-5,TRBD2,.
TGTGCCAGCCGAACCGGGACAGGGGAGGAAAAACTGTTTTTT,CASRTGTGEEKLFF,TRBV4-2,TRBJ1-4,TRBD1,few
TGTGCCAGTAGTACCCCCGGAGGAGTCACTGAAGCTTTCTTT,CASSTPGGVTEAFF,TRBV19,TRBJ1-1,.,.
TGTGCCAGCAGTGAAGTGGCTTCCACCGGGGAGCTGTTTTTT,CASSEVASTGELFF,TRBV2,TRBJ2-2,.,.
TGCGCCAGCAGCTTGGTACTAGCGGGGGGTCAAGAGACCCAGTACTTC,CASSLVLAGGQETQYF,TRBV5-1,TRBJ2-5,TRBD2,.
TGTGCCAGCAGCTTAGGCGGGGCGGGAGGTATTAATGAGCAGTTCTTC,CASSLGGAGGINEQFF,TRBV7-6,TRBJ2-1,TRBD2,.
TGTGCCAGCAGCCCAGGACTAGCGGGAGATCCTTATACGCAGTATTTT,CASSPGLAGDPYTQYF,TRBV3-1/TRBV3-2,TRBJ2-3,TRBD2,once
TGCGCCAGCAGTCATCGGGAGAAGGACAGGGTTTACTATGGCTACACCTTC,CASSHREKDRVYYGYTF,TRBV23-1,TRBJ1-2,TRBD1,.
TGTGCCAGCAGCCCCGGGACTAGCGGAAACACCGGGGAGCTGTTTTTT,CASSPGTSGNTGELFF,TRBV3-1/TRBV3-2,TRBJ2-2,TRBD2,.
TGTGCCAGCAGCTTGTGGCAGGGGCAATCCTCTGGAAACACCATATATTTT,CASSLWQGQSSGNTIYF,TRBV5-6,TRBJ1-3,.,.
TGTGCCAGCGGGGGACTAGCGGGAGTTGGAGATGAGCAGTTCTTC,CASGGLAGVGDEQFF,TRBV27,TRBJ2-1,TRBD2,.
TGTACCTCCGGCTCTGGAAACACCATATATTTT,CTSGSGNTIYF,TRBV27,TRBJ1-3,.,once
TGTGCCAGCAGCTTAGACCGCAGGGGAACAGGGGATTTTTTT,CASSLDRRGTGDFF,TRBV11-2,TRBJ1-4,TRBD1,few